Listed below are T cell receptor beta chains from one sample, sequenced in a study of CD8+CD57+ T cells in acquired aplastic anemia. TCRdb used MiXCR to reprocess the reads, holding one entry per CDR3 protein. The sample lists 89,000 or so distinct CDR3 sequences, 55% to 70% occurring once. Sequenced material: sorted CD4+, CD8+, or CD8+CD57+ T cells (not recorded which) from PBMCs. The receptors stem from a human donor with aplastic anemia. CDR3s include the opening cysteine and the closing phenylalanine or tryptophan. The order of the fields is V gene, J gene, D gene, clone size, CDR3 protein, CDR3 DNA. D genes are given only for firm matches. Clone size is given for some rows only: seen once, a few or many times, or a class if the clone is expanded.

TRBV7-2	TRBJ1-4	.	.	CASSLDLGEKLFF	TGTGCCAGCAGCTTAGACCTTGGCGAAAAACTGTTTTTT
TRBV20-1	TRBJ2-3	.	few	CSGFRPTDTQYF	TGCAGTGGTTTTCGGCCCACAGATACGCAGTATTTT
TRBV7-2	TRBJ1-4	.	.	CASSFLGEKLFF	TGTGCCAGCAGCTTCCTGGGGGAAAAACTGTTTTTT
TRBV2	TRBJ2-3	.	.	CASTQEVFTDTQYF	TGTGCCAGCACCCAGGAGGTTTTCACAGATACGCAGTATTTT
TRBV2	TRBJ2-3	TRBD1	.	CASSTTGGTDAQYF	TGTGCCAGCAGTACGACAGGGGGCACAGATGCGCAGTATTTT
TRBV25-1	TRBJ1-6	.	.	CASSEPRAQGAALHF	TGTGCCAGCAGTGAACCAAGGGCCCAAGGAGCAGCCCTCCACTTT
TRBV2	TRBJ1-6	TRBD1	medium-sized	CASSWDRDSPLHF	TGTGCCAGCAGTTGGGACAGGGATTCACCCCTCCACTTT
TRBV15	TRBJ1-1	.	.	CATSGSQNTEAFF	TGTGCCACCAGCGGATCACAGAACACTGAAGCTTTCTTT
TRBV5-4	TRBJ1-2	TRBD1	.	CASSSRQGLLGYTF	TGTGCCAGCAGCTCGCGACAGGGCCTATTAGGCTACACCTTC
TRBV19	TRBJ2-7	TRBD2	.	CASSLAGRTYEQYF	TGTGCCAGTAGCCTAGCGGGGAGAACCTACGAGCAGTACTTC
TRBV19	TRBJ1-2	.	.	CASSAGVNYGYTF	TGTGCCAGTAGTGCAGGAGTTAACTATGGCTACACCTTC
TRBV14	TRBJ1-6	.	.	CASSPGGQGLNSYNSPLHF	TGTGCCAGCAGCCCTGGCGGGCAGGGCCTCAACTCCTATAATTCACCCCTCCACTTT
TRBV5-1	TRBJ2-1	TRBD1	.	CASSLRTGGNEQFF	TGCGCCAGCAGTCTGAGGACAGGGGGCAATGAGCAGTTCTTC
TRBV2	TRBJ1-5	.	.	CASSEPPGQPQHF	TGTGCCAGCAGTGAGCCTCCCGGGCAGCCCCAGCATTTT
TRBV27	TRBJ2-1	.	many	CASSLLVGSSYNEQFF	TGTGCCAGCAGTCTCCTCGTGGGGAGCTCCTACAATGAGCAGTTCTTC
TRBV7-8	TRBJ2-7	TRBD2	once	CASSLLTSGFSYEQYF	TGTGCCAGCAGCTTACTGACTAGCGGGTTCTCCTACGAGCAGTACTTC
TRBV19	TRBJ2-7	TRBD1	once	CASTQQGARDEQYF	TGTGCCAGTACCCAGCAGGGGGCGAGGGACGAGCAGTACTTC
TRBV7-2	TRBJ1-4	.	once	CASSLGLGEKLFF	TGTGCCAGCAGCTTAGGCCTTGGCGAAAAACTGTTTTTT
TRBV11-1	TRBJ2-5	.	.	CASSWPENGVDQETQYF	TGTGCCAGCAGCTGGCCAGAGAACGGGGTAGACCAAGAGACCCAGTACTTC
TRBV2	TRBJ2-3	.	.	CASKPGEFSTDTQYF	TGTGCCAGCAAGCCGGGCGAATTTAGCACAGATACGCAGTATTTT
TRBV29-1	TRBJ2-5	TRBD1	.	CSALTGGAETQYF	TGCAGCGCCCTGACAGGGGGCGCGGAGACCCAGTACTTC
TRBV7-9	TRBJ2-7	.	.	CASSLEMSYEQYF	TGTGCCAGCAGCTTAGAAATGTCCTACGAGCAGTACTTC
TRBV25-1	TRBJ1-3	.	.	CASSDIVGNTIYF	TGTGCCAGCAGTGACATCGTCGGAAACACCATATATTTT
TRBV7-8	TRBJ2-7	TRBD2	.	CASSLVAGSWEQYF	TGTGCCAGCAGCTTAGTAGCGGGCAGTTGGGAGCAGTACTTC
TRBV10-1	TRBJ2-7	.	.	CASSEGDNSYEQYF	TGCGCCAGCAGTGAGGGGGACAACTCCTACGAGCAGTACTTC
TRBV15	TRBJ1-3	.	.	CAISTGKGNTIYF	TGTGCCATAAGCACAGGGAAAGGAAACACCATATATTTT
TRBV7-9	TRBJ1-2	.	.	CASSLIGSGYTF	TGTGCCAGCAGCTTAATAGGGAGCGGCTACACCTTC
TRBV7-8	TRBJ2-5	TRBD2	.	CASSFRLAGGPETQYF	TGTGCCAGCAGCTTTAGACTAGCGGGGGGGCCGGAGACCCAGTACTTC
TRBV5-1	TRBJ1-2	TRBD1	.	CASSPGQGGGYTF	TGCGCCAGCAGCCCGGGACAGGGAGGAGGCTACACCTTC
TRBV10-3	TRBJ1-2	TRBD1	medium-sized	CAIRGPTGEDYGYTF	TGTGCCATCAGGGGACCGACAGGGGAAGACTATGGCTACACCTTC
TRBV4-2	TRBJ1-1	.	few	CASSQVSSAEAFF	TGTGCCAGCAGCCAAGTGTCGTCGGCTGAAGCTTTCTTT
TRBV7-6	TRBJ2-5	.	few	CASSSGRVWQETQYF	TGTGCCAGCAGCTCCGGCAGGGTATGGCAAGAGACCCAGTACTTC
TRBV24-1	TRBJ2-3	.	.	CATSDSGRSKYF	TGTGCCACCAGTGATTCGGGGCGGTCCAAGTATTTT
TRBV7-2	TRBJ1-1	.	.	CASSLQAGMNTEAFF	TGTGCCAGCAGCTTACAAGCCGGAATGAACACTGAAGCTTTCTTT
TRBV25-1	TRBJ2-1	.	.	CASSPQDLNEQFF	TGTGCCAGCAGTCCGCAGGACCTCAATGAGCAGTTCTTC
TRBV10-3	TRBJ2-2	TRBD2	.	CAISPGTSGRELFF	TGTGCCATCAGCCCAGGGACTAGCGGGAGGGAGCTGTTTTTT